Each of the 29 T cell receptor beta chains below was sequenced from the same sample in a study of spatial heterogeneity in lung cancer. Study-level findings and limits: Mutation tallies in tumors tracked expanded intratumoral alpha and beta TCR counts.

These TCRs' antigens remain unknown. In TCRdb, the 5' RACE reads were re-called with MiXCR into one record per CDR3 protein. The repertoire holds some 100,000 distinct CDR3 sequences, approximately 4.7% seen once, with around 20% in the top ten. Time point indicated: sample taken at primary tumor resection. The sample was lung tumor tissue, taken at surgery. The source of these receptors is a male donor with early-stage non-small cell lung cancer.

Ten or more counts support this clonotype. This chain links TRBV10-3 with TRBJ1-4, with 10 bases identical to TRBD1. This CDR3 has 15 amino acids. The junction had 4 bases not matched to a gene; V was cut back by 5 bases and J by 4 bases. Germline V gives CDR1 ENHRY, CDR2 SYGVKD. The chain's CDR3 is CAISPGTGDNEKLFF. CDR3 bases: TGTGCCATCAGTCCCGGGACAGGGGATAATGAAAAACTGTTTTTT.

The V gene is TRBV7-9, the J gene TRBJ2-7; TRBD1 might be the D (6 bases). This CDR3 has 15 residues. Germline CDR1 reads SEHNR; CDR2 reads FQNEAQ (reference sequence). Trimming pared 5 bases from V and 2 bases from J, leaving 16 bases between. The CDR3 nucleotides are TGTGCCAGCAGCCCCGCCGGTGACAGGCCCTACGAGCAGTACTTC. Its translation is CASSPAGDRPYEQYF.

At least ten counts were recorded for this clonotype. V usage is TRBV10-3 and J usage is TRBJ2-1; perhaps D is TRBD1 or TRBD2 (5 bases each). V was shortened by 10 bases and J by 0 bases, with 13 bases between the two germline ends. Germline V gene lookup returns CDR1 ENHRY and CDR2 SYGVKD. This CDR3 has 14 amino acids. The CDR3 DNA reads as TGTGCCACCTGGGACGTGAGCTCCTACAATGAGCAGTTCTTC. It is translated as CATWDVSSYNEQFF.

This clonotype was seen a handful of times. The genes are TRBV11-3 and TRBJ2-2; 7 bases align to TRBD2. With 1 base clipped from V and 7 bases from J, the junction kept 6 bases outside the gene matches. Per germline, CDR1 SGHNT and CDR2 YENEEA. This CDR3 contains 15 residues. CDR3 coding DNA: TGTGCCAGCAGCTTAGGTCCGGGAGGTGGCGGGGAGCTGTTTTTT. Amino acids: CASSLGPGGGGELFF.

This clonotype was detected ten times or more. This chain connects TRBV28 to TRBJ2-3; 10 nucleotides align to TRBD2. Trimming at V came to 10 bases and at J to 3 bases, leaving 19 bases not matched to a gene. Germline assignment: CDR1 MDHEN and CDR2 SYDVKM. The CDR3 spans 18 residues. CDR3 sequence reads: CATTSTSGISIGTDTQYF. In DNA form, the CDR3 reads TGTGCCACAACGAGTACTAGCGGGATTTCTATAGGTACAGATACGCAGTATTTT.

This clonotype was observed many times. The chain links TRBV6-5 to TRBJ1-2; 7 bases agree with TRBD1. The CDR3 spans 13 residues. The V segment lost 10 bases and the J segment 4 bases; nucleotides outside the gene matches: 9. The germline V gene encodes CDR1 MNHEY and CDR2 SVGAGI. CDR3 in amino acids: CAIRKQGFYGYTF. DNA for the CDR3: TGTGCCATCAGAAAACAGGGGTTCTATGGCTACACCTTC.

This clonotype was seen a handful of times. The CDR3 coding sequence is TGTGCCAGCAGTGAAGATTGGACTATTGGGCAGTTCTTC. Translated: CASSEDWTIGQFF. The chain carries TRBV6-1 and TRBJ2-1, with D tentatively TRBD2 (6 bases). Germline V lookup: CDR1 MNHNS, CDR2 SASEGT. Between the trimmed V and J ends, which lost 1 base and 12 bases, there was a span of 13 bases. This CDR3 spans 13 amino acids.

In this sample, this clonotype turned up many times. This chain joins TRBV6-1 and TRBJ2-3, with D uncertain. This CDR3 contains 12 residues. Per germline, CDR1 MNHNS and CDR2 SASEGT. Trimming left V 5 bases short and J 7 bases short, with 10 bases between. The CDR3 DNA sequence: TGTGCCAGCAGTCAGGACGTGAATACGCAGTATTTT. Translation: CASSQDVNTQYF.

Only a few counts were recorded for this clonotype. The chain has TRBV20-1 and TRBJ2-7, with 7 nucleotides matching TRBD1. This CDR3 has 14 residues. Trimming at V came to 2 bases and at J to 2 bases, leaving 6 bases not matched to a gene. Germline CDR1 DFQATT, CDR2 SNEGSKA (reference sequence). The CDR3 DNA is TGCAGTGCTAGAAACCCGGGACAGCCCTACGAGCAGTACTTC. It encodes CSARNPGQPYEQYF.

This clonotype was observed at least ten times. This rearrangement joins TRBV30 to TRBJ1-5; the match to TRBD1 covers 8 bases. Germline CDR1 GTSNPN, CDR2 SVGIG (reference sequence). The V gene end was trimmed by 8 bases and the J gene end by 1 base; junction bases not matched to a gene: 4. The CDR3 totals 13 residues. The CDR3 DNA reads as TGTGCCATGGACAGGGAGAGCAATCAGCCCCAGCATTTT. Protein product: CAMDRESNQPQHF. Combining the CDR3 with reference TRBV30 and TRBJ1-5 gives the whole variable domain SQTIHQWPATLVQPVGSPLSLECTVEGTSNPNLYWYRQAAGRGLQLLFYSVGIGQISSEVPQNLSASRPQDRQFILSSKKLLLSDSGFYLCAMDRESNQPQHFGDGTRLSIL.

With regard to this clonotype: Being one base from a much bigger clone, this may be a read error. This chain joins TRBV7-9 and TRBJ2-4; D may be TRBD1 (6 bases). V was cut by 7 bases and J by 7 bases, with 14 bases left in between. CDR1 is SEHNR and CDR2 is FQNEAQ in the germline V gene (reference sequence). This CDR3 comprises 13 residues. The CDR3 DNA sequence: TGTGCCAGCACCGGGACAAGGGGCAACATTCAGTACTTC. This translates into CASTGTRGNIQYF.

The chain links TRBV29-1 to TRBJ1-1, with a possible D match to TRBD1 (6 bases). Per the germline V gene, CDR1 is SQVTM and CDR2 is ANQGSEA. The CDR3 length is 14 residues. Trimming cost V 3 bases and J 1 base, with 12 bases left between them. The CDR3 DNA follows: TGCAGCGTTGACTTGGGGGCGCCGAACACTGAAGCTTTCTTT. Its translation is CSVDLGAPNTEAFF.

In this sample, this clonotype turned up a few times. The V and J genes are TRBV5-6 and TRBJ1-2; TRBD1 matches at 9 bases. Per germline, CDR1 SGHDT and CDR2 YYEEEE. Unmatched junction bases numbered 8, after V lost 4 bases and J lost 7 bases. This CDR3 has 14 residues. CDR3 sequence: CASSLVQGARGYTF. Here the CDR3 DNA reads TGTGCCAGCAGCCTAGTACAGGGGGCTCGTGGCTACACCTTC.

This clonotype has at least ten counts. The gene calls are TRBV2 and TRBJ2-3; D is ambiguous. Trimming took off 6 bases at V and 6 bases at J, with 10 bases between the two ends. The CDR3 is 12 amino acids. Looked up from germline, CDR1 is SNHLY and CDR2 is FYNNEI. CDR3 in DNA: TGTGCCAGCAGGGCAGAGTTGGATACGCAGTATTTT. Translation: CASRAELDTQYF. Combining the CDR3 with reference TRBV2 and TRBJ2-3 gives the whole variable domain EPEVTQTPSHQVTQMGQEVILRCVPISNHLYFYWYRQILGQKVEFLVSFYNNEISEKSEIFDDQFSVERPDGSNFTLKIRSTKLEDSAMYFCASRAELDTQYFGPGTRLTVL.

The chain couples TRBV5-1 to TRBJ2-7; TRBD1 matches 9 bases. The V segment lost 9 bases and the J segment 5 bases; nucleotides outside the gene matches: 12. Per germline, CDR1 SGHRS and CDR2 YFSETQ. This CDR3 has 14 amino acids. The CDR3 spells CATQPGDRDHEQYF. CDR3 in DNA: TGCGCCACCCAACCGGGGGACAGGGACCACGAGCAGTACTTC.

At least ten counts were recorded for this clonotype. DNA for the CDR3: TGTGCCAGTGGTGCAGTTCAAGAGACCCAGTACTTC. As protein: CASGAVQETQYF. This sequence joins TRBV6-2 or TRBV6-3 and TRBJ2-5; D ambiguous. Trimming took off 9 bases at V and 2 bases at J, with 10 bases between the two ends. CDR1 is MNHEY, CDR2 SVGEGT, per germline. This CDR3 comprises 12 residues.

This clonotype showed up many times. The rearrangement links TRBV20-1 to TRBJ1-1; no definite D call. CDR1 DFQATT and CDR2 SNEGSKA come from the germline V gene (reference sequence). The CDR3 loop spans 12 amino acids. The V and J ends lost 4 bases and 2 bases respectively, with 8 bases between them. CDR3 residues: CSANPTNTEAFF. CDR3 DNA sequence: TGCAGTGCTAACCCGACTAACACTGAAGCTTTCTTT.

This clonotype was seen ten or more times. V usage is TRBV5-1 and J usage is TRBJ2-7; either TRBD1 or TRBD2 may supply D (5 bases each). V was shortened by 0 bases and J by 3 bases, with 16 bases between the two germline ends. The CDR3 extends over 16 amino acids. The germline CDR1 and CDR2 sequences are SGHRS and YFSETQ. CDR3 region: CASSLAGTGSDYEQYF. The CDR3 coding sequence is TGCGCCAGCAGCTTGGCGGGAACAGGAAGTGACTACGAGCAGTACTTC.

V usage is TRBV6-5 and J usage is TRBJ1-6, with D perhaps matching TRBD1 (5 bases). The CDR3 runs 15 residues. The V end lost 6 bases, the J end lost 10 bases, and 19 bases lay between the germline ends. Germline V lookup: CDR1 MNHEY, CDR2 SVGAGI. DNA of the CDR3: TGTGCCAGCAGCCGGGAGACAACAGGCACCTCACCCCTCCACTTT. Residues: CASSRETTGTSPLHF.

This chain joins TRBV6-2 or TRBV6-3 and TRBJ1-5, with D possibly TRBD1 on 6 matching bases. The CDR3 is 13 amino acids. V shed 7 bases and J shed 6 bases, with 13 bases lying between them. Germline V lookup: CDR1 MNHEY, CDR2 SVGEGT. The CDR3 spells CASTHRDFQPQHF. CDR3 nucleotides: TGTGCCAGCACCCACAGGGATTTTCAGCCCCAGCATTTT.

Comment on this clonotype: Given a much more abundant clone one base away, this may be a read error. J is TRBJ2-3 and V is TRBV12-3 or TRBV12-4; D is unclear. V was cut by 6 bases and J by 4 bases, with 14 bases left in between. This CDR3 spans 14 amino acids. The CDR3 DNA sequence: TGTGCCAGCAGGGATCTTGGCGGCTCAGATACGCAGTATTTT. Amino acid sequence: CASRDLGGSDTQYF.

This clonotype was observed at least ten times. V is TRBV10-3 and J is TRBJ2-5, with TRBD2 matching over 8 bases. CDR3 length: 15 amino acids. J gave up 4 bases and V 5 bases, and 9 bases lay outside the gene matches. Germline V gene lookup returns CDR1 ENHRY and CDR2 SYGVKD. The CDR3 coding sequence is TGTGCCATCAGTAGGAGTAGCGGGATTAGAGAGACCCAGTACTTC. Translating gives CAISRSSGIRETQYF.

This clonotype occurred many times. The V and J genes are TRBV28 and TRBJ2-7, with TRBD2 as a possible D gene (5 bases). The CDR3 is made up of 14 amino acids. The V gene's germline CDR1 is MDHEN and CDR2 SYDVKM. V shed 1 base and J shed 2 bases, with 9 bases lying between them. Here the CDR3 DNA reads TGTGCCAGCAGTTTATTGCCGGGAACCTACGAGCAGTACTTC. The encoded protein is CASSLLPGTYEQYF.

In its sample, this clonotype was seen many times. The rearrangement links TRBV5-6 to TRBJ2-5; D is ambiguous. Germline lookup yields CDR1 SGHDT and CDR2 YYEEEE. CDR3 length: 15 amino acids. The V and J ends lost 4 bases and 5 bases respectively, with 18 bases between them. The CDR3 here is CASSPRVWNRETQYF. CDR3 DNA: TGTGCCAGCAGCCCTCGAGTTTGGAATCGGGAGACCCAGTACTTC.

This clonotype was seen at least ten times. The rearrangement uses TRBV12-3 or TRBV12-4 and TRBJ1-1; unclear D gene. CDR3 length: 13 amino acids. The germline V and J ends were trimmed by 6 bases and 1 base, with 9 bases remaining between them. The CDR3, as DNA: TGTGCCAGCAGGCCAACAAGGAACACTGAAGCTTTCTTT. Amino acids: CASRPTRNTEAFF.

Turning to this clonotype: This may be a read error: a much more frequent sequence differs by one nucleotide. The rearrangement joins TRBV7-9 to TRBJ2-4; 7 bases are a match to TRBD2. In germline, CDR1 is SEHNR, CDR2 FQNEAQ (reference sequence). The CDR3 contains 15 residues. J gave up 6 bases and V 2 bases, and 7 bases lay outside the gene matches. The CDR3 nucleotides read TGTGCCAGCAGCTTATTGTGGGAGGGACGAAACATTCAGTACTTC. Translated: CASSLLWEGRNIQYF. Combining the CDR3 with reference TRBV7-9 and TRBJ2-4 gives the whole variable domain DTGVSQNPRHKITKRGQNVTFRCDPISEHNRLYWYRQTLGQGPEFLTYFQNEAQLEKSRLLSDRFSAERPKGSFSTLEIQRTEQGDSAMYLCASSLLWEGRNIQYFGAGTRLSVL.

The CDR3 protein is CASSLFSLSNTIYF. The CDR3 DNA sequence: TGTGCCAGCAGTTTGTTCTCTCTGTCAAACACCATATATTTT. The chain links TRBV12-3 or TRBV12-4 to TRBJ1-3; D gene uncertain. V lost 3 bases and J lost 6, with 12 bases in between. This CDR3 spans 14 amino acids.

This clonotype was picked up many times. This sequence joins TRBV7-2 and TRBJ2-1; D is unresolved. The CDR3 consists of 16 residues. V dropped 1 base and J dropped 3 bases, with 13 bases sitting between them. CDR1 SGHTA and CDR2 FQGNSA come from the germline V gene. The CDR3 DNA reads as TGTGCCAGCAGCTTAGGTGGGTTTCGCAACTACAATGAGCAGTTCTTC. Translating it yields CASSLGGFRNYNEQFF.

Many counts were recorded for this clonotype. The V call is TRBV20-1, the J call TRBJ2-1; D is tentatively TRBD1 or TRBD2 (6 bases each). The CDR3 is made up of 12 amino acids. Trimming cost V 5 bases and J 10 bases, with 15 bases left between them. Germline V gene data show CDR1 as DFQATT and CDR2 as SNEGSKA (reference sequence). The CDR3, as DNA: TGCAGTGCTTTTCGATCGGGGGCGGAGCAGTTCTTC. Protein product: CSAFRSGAEQFF.